The sequence of this T cell receptor (beta chain) was determined in a study of blood T cell repertoires in COVID-19. Background on the study: The study drew acute and convalescent COVID-19 samples from the United States, Italy and Spain.

Authors' methods: Estimation of nucleated cell counts was performed using reference gene primer amplification. Produced via immunoSEQ multiplex PCR; TCRdb's table is partial and in-frame only. V, J and clone size are those of that table, while D and trimming were read from the DNA. The sample gives some 200,000 clones, 84% of which show up once; around 3% is in the top ten. CDR1 is MGHDK and CDR2 is SYGVNS in the germline V gene. This CDR3 has 14 amino acids. Trimming stripped 5 bases from V and 7 bases from J, with 12 bases between. The sequencing input was peripheral blood. The TCR sequence derives from a woman aged 25 to 45 who had recovered from COVID-19. The genes are TRBV25-1 and TRBJ1-6; D perhaps matches TRBD1 (5 bases). The CDR3 loop reads CASSRGQWNSPLHF. Written as DNA, the CDR3 is TGTGCCAGCAGTAGGGGTCAGTGGAATTCACCCCTCCACTTT.